The rows below give T cell receptor beta chains drawn from one sample of a study of human T cells and chemical hapten exposure. From the RACE reads, TCRdb called clonotypes with MiXCR, one entry per CDR3 protein. This sample yields approximately 82,000 distinct CDR3 sequences, of which 12% are seen a single time; 3.5% belongs to the top ten. This specimen consisted of whole blood, obtained in connection with sensitization to the hapten diphenylcyclopropenone (DPC). The receptors derive from a woman aged 55-69 years with alopecia areata. Some clones in this sample may be carry-over from other donors' samples. Both conserved end residues are part of each CDR3. A D gene is named only where the DNA matches it firmly. Clone size, where shown, is once, few, many, or a class for clones that have expanded.

V gene	D gene	J gene	clone size	CDR3 DNA	CDR3 protein
TRBV10-3	NA	TRBJ2-3	few	TGTGCCATCAGGGAGAACACAGATACGCAGTATTTT	CAIRENTDTQYF
TRBV29-1	TRBD2	TRBJ2-5	many	TGCAGCGTCGGGACTAGCTGGAGCCAAGAGACCCAGTACTTC	CSVGTSWSQETQYF
TRBV7-2	NA	TRBJ2-7	many	TGTGCCAGCAGCTTAGCGGTCAGCAGCTCCTACGAGCAGTACTTC	CASSLAVSSSYEQYF
TRBV20-1	NA	TRBJ1-1	few	TGCAGTGCACCAACCTGGGGGTCTGAAGCTTTCTTT	CSAPTWGSEAFF
TRBV7-8	NA	TRBJ2-7	many	TGTGCCAGCAGCCACATAGACATAGCAGCGCAGGACGAGCAGTACTTC	CASSHIDIAAQDEQYF
TRBV5-1	NA	TRBJ2-2	NA	TGCGCCAGCAGCTTGGAGACAGTTGGAACCGGGGAGCTGTTTTTT	CASSLETVGTGELFF
TRBV27	NA	TRBJ1-5	few	TGTGCCAGCAGTTGGGCAGGGGCTCAGCCCCAGCATTTT	CASSWAGAQPQHF
TRBV7-3	TRBD1	TRBJ1-2	many	TGTGCCAGCAGCCAGACAGGGAACTATGGCTACACCTTC	CASSQTGNYGYTF
TRBV9	NA	TRBJ1-4	many	TGTGCCAGCAGCGTAGCAGGGACTAATGAAAAACTGTTTTTT	CASSVAGTNEKLFF
TRBV2	NA	TRBJ2-1	few	TGTGCCAGCAGTGCGACCAGGACGGGCAATGAGCAGTTCTTC	CASSATRTGNEQFF
TRBV5-5	NA	TRBJ2-6	NA	TGTGCCAGCAGCTTCCCCTCTGGGGCCAACGTCCTGACTTTC	CASSFPSGANVLTF
TRBV5-5	NA	TRBJ1-5	few	TGTGCCAGCAGCTTCGGGGATTCGCGGCAGCCCCAGCATTTT	CASSFGDSRQPQHF
TRBV5-1	NA	TRBJ2-5	NA	TGCGCCAGCAGCTTGGCTAGACTGCTAGAGACCCAGTACTTC	CASSLARLLETQYF
TRBV5-5	NA	TRBJ1-1	many	TGTGCCAGCAGCTTGTTCATGAACACTGAAGCTTTCTTT	CASSLFMNTEAFF
TRBV7-2	TRBD2	TRBJ2-7	NA	TGTGCCAGCACCATGACTAGCGCCTCCTACGAGCAGTACTTC	CASTMTSASYEQYF
TRBV2	NA	TRBJ2-5	many	TGTGCCAGCAGCACCCTAATGTCGGCGGGGGAGACCCAGTACTTC	CASSTLMSAGETQYF
TRBV3-1	TRBD2	TRBJ2-1	many	TGTGCCAGCAGCCAGGGCGGACTAGGATCCTACAATGAGCAGTTCTTC	CASSQGGLGSYNEQFF
TRBV20-1	TRBD2	TRBJ2-5	NA	TGCAGTGCTCAAATTGGCGGGGGGGCCCAAGAGACCCAGTACTTC	CSAQIGGGAQETQYF
TRBV5-4	NA	TRBJ2-3	NA	TGTGCCAGCAGCCCTGGGGGACGTGACACAGATACGCAGTATTTT	CASSPGGRDTDTQYF
TRBV19	NA	TRBJ1-4	few	TGTGCCAGTAAGGGGGTAAGCAGGCCCCACAATGAAAAACTGTTTTTT	CASKGVSRPHNEKLFF
TRBV7-2	NA	TRBJ2-2	many	TGTGCCAGCAGCTTGCGACCGTCCAGGATGAACACCGGGGAGCTGTTTTTT	CASSLRPSRMNTGELFF
TRBV5-4	TRBD1	TRBJ1-2	NA	TGTGCCAGCAGCTTGACAGGGGGACTGGGAGGCTACACCTTC	CASSLTGGLGGYTF
TRBV5-1	NA	TRBJ2-4	NA	TGCGCCAGCAGCTTGGACCCAGGGAAAGCCAAAAACATTCAGTACTTC	CASSLDPGKAKNIQYF
TRBV3-1	TRBD1	TRBJ1-1	few	TGTGCCAGCAGCCAAGGAGGGACAGGGGGCACTGAAGCTTTCTTT	CASSQGGTGGTEAFF
TRBV9	NA	TRBJ1-2	few	TGTGCCAGCAGCGTAGGGGGCTATGGCTACACCTTC	CASSVGGYGYTF
TRBV3-1	NA	TRBJ1-2	NA	TGTGCCAGCAGCCAAGAATTGTTTGGAGGGAGCTATGGCTACACCTTC	CASSQELFGGSYGYTF
TRBV11-2	NA	TRBJ2-5	many	TGTGCCAGCAGCTTAGACTTTGGTCAGGGAGGCGGAGAGACCCAGTACTTC	CASSLDFGQGGGETQYF
TRBV7-8	NA	TRBJ1-5	many	TGTGCCAGCAGCTTAGAATCATTCAATCAGCCCCAGCATTTT	CASSLESFNQPQHF
TRBV10-2	NA	TRBJ2-3	few	TGCGCCAGCAGTGAGTCGTTGCAGGGCGTAGATACGCAGTATTTT	CASSESLQGVDTQYF
TRBV2	TRBD1	TRBJ1-4	few	TGTGCCAGCAGTAAAGGGACAGCCTCAACTAATGAAAAACTGTTTTTT	CASSKGTASTNEKLFF
TRBV18	TRBD1	TRBJ2-5	NA	TGTGCCAGCTCACCCAGGACAGGGGCTATCCAAGAGACCCAGTACTTC	CASSPRTGAIQETQYF
TRBV11-3	NA	TRBJ2-2	NA	TGTGCCAGCAGCTTAGATAAGTCCAGGGGTGGCACCGGGGAGCTGTTTTTT	CASSLDKSRGGTGELFF
TRBV10-2	NA	TRBJ2-3	many	TGCGCCAGCACGGGACTCGTGACGGGGACGCAGTATTTT	CASTGLVTGTQYF
TRBV27	NA	TRBJ2-2	few	TGTGCCAGCGGGTATGGAGGGCCGAACACCGGGGAGCTGTTTTTT	CASGYGGPNTGELFF
TRBV10-3	NA	TRBJ1-6	few	TGTGCCATCAGTAGCGGGGGAAATTCACCCCTCCACTTT	CAISSGGNSPLHF
TRBV5-1	TRBD1	TRBJ1-1	many	TGCGCCAGCAACCGGGGACAGGGAACCTCCACTGAAGCTTTCTTT	CASNRGQGTSTEAFF
TRBV2	NA	TRBJ2-5	once	TGTGCCAGTAAAGCCGAGCAAGAGACCCAGTACTTC	CASKAEQETQYF
TRBV29-1	NA	TRBJ2-2	NA	TGCAGCGCCAGGACAGCCTTAGAGGGGACCGGGGAGCTGTTTTTT	CSARTALEGTGELFF
TRBV30	NA	TRBJ1-3	many	TGTGCCTGGAGGGTAGGGGCTGGAAACACCATATATTTT	CAWRVGAGNTIYF
TRBV4-1	NA	TRBJ2-5	NA	TGCGCCAGCAGCCAGCCCGATGTAATGGGGAGAGAGACCCAGTACTTC	CASSQPDVMGRETQYF
TRBV5-1	NA	TRBJ2-4	few	TGCGCCAGCTGGCCGGCAGGGGGGAACATTCAGTACTTC	CASWPAGGNIQYF
TRBV18	TRBD1	TRBJ1-2	many	TGTGCCAGCTCACCCATTTTAGGACAGGATCGTGGCTACACCTTC	CASSPILGQDRGYTF